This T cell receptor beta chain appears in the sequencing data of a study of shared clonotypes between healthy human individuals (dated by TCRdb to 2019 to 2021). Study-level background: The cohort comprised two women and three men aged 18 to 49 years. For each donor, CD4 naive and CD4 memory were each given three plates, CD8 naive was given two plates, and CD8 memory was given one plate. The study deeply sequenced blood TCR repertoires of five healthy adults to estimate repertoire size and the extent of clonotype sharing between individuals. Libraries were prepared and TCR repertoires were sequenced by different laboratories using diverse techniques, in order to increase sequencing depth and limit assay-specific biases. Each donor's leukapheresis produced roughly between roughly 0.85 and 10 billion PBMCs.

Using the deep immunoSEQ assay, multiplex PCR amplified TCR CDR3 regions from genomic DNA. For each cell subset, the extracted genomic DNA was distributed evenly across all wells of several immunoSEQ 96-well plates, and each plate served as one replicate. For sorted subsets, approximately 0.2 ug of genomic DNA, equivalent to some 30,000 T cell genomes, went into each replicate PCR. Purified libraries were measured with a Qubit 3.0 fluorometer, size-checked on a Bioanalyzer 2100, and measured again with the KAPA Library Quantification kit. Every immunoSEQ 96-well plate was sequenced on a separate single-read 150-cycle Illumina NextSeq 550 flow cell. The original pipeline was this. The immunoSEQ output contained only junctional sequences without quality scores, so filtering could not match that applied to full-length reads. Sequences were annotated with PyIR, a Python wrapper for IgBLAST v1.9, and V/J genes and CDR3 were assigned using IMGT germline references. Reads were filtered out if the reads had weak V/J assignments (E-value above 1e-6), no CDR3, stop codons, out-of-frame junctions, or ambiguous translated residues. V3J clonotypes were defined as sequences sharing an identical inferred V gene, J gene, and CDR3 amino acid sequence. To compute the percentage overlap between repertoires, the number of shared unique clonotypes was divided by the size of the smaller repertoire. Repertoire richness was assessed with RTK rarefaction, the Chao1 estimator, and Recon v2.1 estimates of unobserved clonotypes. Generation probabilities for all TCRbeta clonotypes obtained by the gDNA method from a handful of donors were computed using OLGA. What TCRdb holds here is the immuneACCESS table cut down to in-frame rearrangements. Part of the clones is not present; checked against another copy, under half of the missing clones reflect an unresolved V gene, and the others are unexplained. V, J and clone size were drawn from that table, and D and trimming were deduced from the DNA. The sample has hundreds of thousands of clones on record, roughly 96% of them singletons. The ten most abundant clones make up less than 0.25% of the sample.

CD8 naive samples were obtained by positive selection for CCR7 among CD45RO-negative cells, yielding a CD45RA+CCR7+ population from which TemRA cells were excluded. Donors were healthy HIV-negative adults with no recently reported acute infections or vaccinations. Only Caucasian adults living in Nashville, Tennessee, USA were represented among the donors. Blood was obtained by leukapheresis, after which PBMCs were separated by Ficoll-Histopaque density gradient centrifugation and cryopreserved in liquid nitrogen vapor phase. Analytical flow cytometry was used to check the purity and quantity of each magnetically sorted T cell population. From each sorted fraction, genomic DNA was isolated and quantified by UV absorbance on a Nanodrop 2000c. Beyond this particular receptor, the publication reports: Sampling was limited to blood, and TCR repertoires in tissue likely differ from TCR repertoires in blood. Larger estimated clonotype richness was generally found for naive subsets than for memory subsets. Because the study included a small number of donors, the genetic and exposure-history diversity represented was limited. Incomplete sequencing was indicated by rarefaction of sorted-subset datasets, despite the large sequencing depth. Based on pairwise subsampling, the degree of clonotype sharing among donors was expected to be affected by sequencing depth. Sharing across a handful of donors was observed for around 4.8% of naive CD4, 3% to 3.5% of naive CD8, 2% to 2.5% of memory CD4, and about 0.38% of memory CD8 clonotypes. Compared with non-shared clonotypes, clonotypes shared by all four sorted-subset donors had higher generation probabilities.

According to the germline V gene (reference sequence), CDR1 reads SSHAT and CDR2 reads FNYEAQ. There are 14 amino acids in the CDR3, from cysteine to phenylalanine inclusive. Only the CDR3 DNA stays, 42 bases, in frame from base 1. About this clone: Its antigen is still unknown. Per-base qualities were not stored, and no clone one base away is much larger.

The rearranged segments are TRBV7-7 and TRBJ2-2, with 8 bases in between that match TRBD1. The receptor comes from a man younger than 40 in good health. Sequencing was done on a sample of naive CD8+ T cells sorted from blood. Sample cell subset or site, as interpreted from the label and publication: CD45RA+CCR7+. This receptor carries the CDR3 CAYGDRGNPGELFF. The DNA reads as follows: TGTGCTTACGGAGACAGGGGCAACCCCGGGGAGCTGTTTTTT.